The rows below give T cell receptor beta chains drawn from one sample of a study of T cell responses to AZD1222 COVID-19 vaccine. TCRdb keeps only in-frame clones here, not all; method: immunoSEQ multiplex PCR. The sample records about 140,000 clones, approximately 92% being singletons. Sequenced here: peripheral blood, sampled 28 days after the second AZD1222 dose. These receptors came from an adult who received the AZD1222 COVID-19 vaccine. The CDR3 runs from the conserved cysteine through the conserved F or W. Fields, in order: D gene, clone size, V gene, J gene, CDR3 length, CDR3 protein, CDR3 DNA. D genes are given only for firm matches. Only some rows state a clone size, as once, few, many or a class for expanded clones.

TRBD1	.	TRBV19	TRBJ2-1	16	CASSSIGTGRFNEQFF	TGTGCCAGTAGTTCCATTGGGACAGGGCGGTTTAATGAGCAGTTCTTC
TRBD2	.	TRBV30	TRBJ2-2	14	CALLAGTNTGELFF	TGTGCCTTGCTAGCGGGAACTAACACCGGGGAGCTGTTTTTT
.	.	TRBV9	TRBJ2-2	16	CASSVSPQGNEGELFF	TGTGCCAGCAGCGTAAGTCCGCAGGGGAACGAGGGGGAGCTGTTTTTT
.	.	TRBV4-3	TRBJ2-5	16	CASSQEAPGYQETQYF	TGCGCCAGCAGCCAAGAAGCCCCAGGTTACCAAGAGACCCAGTACTTC
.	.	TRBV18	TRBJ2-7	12	CASSQTVYEQYF	TGTGCCAGCTCACAGACAGTCTACGAGCAGTACTTC
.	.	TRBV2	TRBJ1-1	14	CASSEGGADTEAFF	TGTGCCAGCAGTGAAGGTGGTGCAGACACTGAAGCTTTCTTT
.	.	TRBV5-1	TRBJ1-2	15	CASSQSGQVWDGYTF	TGCGCCAGCAGCCAGAGTGGGCAGGTCTGGGATGGCTACACCTTC
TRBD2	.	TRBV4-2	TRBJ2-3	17	CASSQDSTSGGGDTQYF	TGTGCCAGCAGCCAAGATTCAACTAGCGGGGGGGGAGATACGCAGTATTTT
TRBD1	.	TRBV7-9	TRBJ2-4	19	CASTFGDRGRRVAKNIQYF	TGTGCCAGCACCTTCGGGGACAGGGGGCGTCGGGTAGCCAAAAACATTCAGTACTTC
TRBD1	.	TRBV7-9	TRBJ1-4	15	CASSRVTGIIEKLFF	TGTGCCAGCAGCCGAGTGACAGGGATAATAGAAAAACTGTTTTTT
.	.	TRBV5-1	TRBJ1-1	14	CASSLAVKGAEAFF	TGCGCCAGCAGCTTGGCCGTTAAGGGGGCTGAAGCTTTCTTT
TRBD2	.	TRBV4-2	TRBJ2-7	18	CASSQASGGGTTSYEQYF	TGTGCCAGCAGCCAAGCCAGCGGGGGGGGGACGACGTCCTACGAGCAGTACTTC
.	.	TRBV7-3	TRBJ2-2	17	CASSLTVETGRTGELFF	TGTGCCAGCAGCTTAACCGTAGAGACAGGGAGGACCGGGGAGCTGTTTTTT
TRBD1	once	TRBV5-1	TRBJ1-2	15	CASSTDRGRYYGYTF	TGCGCCAGCAGCACCGACAGGGGCCGTTACTATGGCTACACCTTC
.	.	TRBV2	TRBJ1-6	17	CASSERQISSYNSPLHF	TGTGCCAGCAGTGAGCGACAGATAAGCTCCTATAATTCACCCCTCCACTTT
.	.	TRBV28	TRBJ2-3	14	CASSTFGRTDTQYF	TGTGCCAGCAGTACTTTTGGGCGCACAGATACGCAGTATTTT
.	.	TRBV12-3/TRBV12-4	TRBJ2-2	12	CASRWIGGELFF	TGTGCCAGCAGATGGATAGGGGGGGAGCTGTTTTTT
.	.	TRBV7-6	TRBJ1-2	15	CASSLGRESGLGYTF	TGTGCCAGCAGCTTGGGCAGGGAGTCGGGTTTGGGCTACACCTTC
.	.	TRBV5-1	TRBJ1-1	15	CASSLAGGAVTEAFF	TGCGCCAGCAGCTTGGCGGGGGGGGCAGTCACTGAAGCTTTCTTT
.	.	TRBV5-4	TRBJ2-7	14	CASSFEGGSYEQYF	TGTGCCAGCAGCTTTGAGGGGGGCTCCTACGAGCAGTACTTC
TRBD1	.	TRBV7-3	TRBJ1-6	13	CASSSRQGGPLHF	TGTGCCAGCAGCTCGCGACAGGGAGGACCCCTCCACTTT
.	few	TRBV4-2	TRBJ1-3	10	CASSQNTIYF	TGTGCCAGCAGCCAAAACACCATATATTTT
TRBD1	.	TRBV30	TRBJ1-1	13	CAWSAGDRGRAFF	TGTGCCTGGAGTGCCGGGGACAGGGGGCGGGCTTTCTTT
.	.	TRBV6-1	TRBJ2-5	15	CASSEVIGQGETQYF	TGTGCCAGCAGTGAAGTAATAGGGCAGGGAGAGACCCAGTACTTC